This TCR beta chain was profiled in a study of control samples from healthy donors and cancer patients. The data were produced by immunoSEQ multiplex PCR, yet TCRdb's version contains in-frame clones alone and is incomplete. The sample gives 200,000 or so clones, roughly 94% of which show up once; about 1.6% is in the top ten. From germline, CDR1 is SGHRS and CDR2 YFSETQ. The CDR3 runs to 17 residues. V shed 0 bases, J shed 5 bases, and the junction held 8 bases outside the gene matches. V gene TRBV5-1 combines with J gene TRBJ2-5, with TRBD2 identical over 12 bases. Material for sequencing was blood. The TCR sequence derives from a man aged 50 to 59 in good health. The CDR3 DNA is TGCGCCAGCAGCTTGGGTGCTAGCGGGGGGGCCTTCGAGACCCAGTACTTC. Protein sequence: CASSLGASGGAFETQYF.